This entry lists 26 T cell receptor beta chains sequenced from one sample in a study of shared clonotypes between healthy human individuals. Naive-designated CD8 cells lacked CD45RO, were positively enriched for CCR7, and omitted terminally differentiated effector memory CD45RA+ cells. Sequencing used immunoSEQ multiplex PCR; TCRdb keeps in-frame clones, though not all of them. This sample has around 600,000 clones, with about 95% found just once. Sequencing input: naive CD8+ T cells sorted from blood. All receptors derive from a woman aged 30 to 39 in good health.

The rearrangement uses TRBV10-1 and TRBJ2-7, with D tentatively TRBD1 or TRBD2 (5 bases each). Trimming cost V 5 bases and J 3 bases, with 14 bases left between them. Germline V gene lookup returns CDR1 WNHNN and CDR2 SYGVQD (reference sequence). The CDR3 is made up of 14 amino acids. The CDR3 DNA is TGCGCCAGCAGTCCCAGACGGGGCCTCTACGAGCAGTACTTC. Translation gives CASSPRRGLYEQYF.

This clone is a singleton in its sample. The chain couples TRBV10-1 to TRBJ2-1, with a weak D call TRBD2 (6 bases). This CDR3 region has 14 residues. The V end was cut by 4 bases, the J end by 0 bases, with 7 bases between. Germline loops: CDR1 WNHNN, CDR2 SYGVQD (reference sequence). The CDR3 loop reads CASSASDSYNEQFF. DNA for the CDR3: TGCGCCAGCAGTGCTAGCGACTCCTACAATGAGCAGTTCTTC.

V gene TRBV5-1 combines with J gene TRBJ2-7; D may be TRBD2 (7 bases). The CDR3 covers 13 residues. Per germline, CDR1 SGHRS and CDR2 YFSETQ. With 4 bases removed from V and 8 bases from J, the gap between germline ends came to 16 bases. The CDR3 bases are TGCGCCAGCAGCGAGGGGGGGATTTACCAGCAGTACTTC. Translating gives CASSEGGIYQQYF.

This clone turned up a few times. CDR3: CASSLEGTDGYTF. The CDR3 DNA follows: TGTGCCAGCAGCTTAGAAGGGACGGACGGCTACACCTTC. The chain carries TRBV7-9 and TRBJ1-2, with D possibly matching TRBD1 (5 bases). V was cut by 1 base and J by 8 bases, with 11 bases left in between. The CDR3 is 13 amino acids. Germline values: CDR1 SEHNR, CDR2 FQNEAQ (reference sequence).

The rearrangement uses TRBV25-1 and TRBJ1-1; D not certain. V gave up 1 base and J gave up 4 bases, with 7 bases separating them. Germline lookup yields CDR1 MGHDK and CDR2 SYGVNS. The CDR3 consists of 13 residues. Here the CDR3 DNA reads TGTGCCAGCAGTGAATTCGCAAGCACTGAAGCTTTCTTT. It is translated as CASSEFASTEAFF.

The V and J genes are TRBV7-9 and TRBJ2-1, with D tentatively TRBD2 (5 bases). Per the germline V gene, CDR1 is SEHNR and CDR2 is FQNEAQ (reference sequence). The CDR3 runs to 16 residues. Trimming pared 5 bases from V and 3 bases from J, leaving 17 bases between. The CDR3 sequence is CASSAALAPLYNEQFF. CDR3 DNA: TGTGCCAGCAGCGCGGCCTTAGCGCCCCTCTACAATGAGCAGTTCTTC. Full variable domain (missing parts from reference TRBV7-9 and TRBJ2-1): DTGVSQNPRHKITKRGQNVTFRCDPISEHNRLYWYRQTLGQGPEFLTYFQNEAQLEKSRLLSDRFSAERPKGSFSTLEIQRTEQGDSAMYLCASSAALAPLYNEQFFGPGTRLTVL.

V gene TRBV5-4 combines with J gene TRBJ2-7; TRBD2 is a possible D gene (5 bases). The CDR3 runs to 14 residues. Per the germline V gene, CDR1 is SGHNT and CDR2 is YYREEE (reference sequence). V was shortened by 0 bases and J by 1 base, with 8 bases between the two germline ends. CDR3 residues: CASSLGGFSYEQYF. The CDR3, as DNA: TGTGCCAGCAGCTTGGGAGGGTTTTCCTACGAGCAGTACTTC.

V is TRBV19 and J is TRBJ1-1; 10 bases map to TRBD1. The CDR3 sequence is 14 residues long. The ends lost 3 bases at V and 3 bases at J; junction bases unmatched: 1. Per germline, CDR1 LNHDA and CDR2 SQIVND (reference sequence). In DNA form, the CDR3 reads TGTGCCAGTAGTATGACAGGGGGCTACACTGAAGCTTTCTTT. Encoded protein: CASSMTGGYTEAFF.

This clone was counted a single time. This chain links TRBV15 with TRBJ2-3; D not certain. The CDR3 is 13 residues long. Trimming took off 2 bases at V and 8 bases at J, with 11 bases between the two ends. Per the germline V gene, CDR1 is LNHNV and CDR2 is YYDKDF (reference sequence). CDR3 nucleotides: TGTGCCACCAGCAGACCAGAGCGCCCTACGCAGTATTTT. Amino acid sequence: CATSRPERPTQYF. Using reference TRBV15 and TRBJ2-3 for the parts outside the CDR3, the full variable domain is DAMVIQNPRYQVTQFGKPVTLSCSQTLNHNVMYWYQQKSSQAPKLLFHYYDKDFNNEADTPDNFQSRRPNTSFCFLDIRSPGLGDTAMYLCATSRPERPTQYFGPGTRLTVL.

The V gene is TRBV2, the J gene TRBJ2-7; 8 nucleotides agree with TRBD1. Germline-derived CDR1 and CDR2 are SNHLY and FYNNEI. V shed 0 bases and J 2 bases; nucleotides not matched to a gene: 3. The CDR3 extends over 15 amino acids. The CDR3 DNA follows: TGTGCCAGCAGTGAAGCGCCGACAGGGGCCTACGAGCAGTACTTC. Its translation is CASSEAPTGAYEQYF.

This chain joins TRBV9 and TRBJ2-7; a weak D match, TRBD1 (5 bases). The CDR3 has 14 residues. Germline lookup yields CDR1 SGDLS and CDR2 YYNGEE. V shed 5 bases and J shed 0 bases, with 12 bases lying between them. As DNA, the CDR3 is TGTGCCAGCAGTTTACAGGATTTCTCCTACGAGCAGTACTTC. Its protein product is CASSLQDFSYEQYF.

The rearrangement joins TRBV19 to TRBJ2-7; 9 bases line up with TRBD2. The CDR3 runs to 15 residues. V lost 5 bases to trimming and J lost 2 bases; unmatched junction nucleotides: 7. The V gene's germline CDR1 is LNHDA and CDR2 SQIVND (reference sequence). The CDR3 region is CASSYTSGFAYEQYF. CDR3 DNA sequence: TGTGCCAGTAGTTATACTAGCGGGTTTGCCTACGAGCAGTACTTC.

The CDR3 reads CASSTGTSGSNEQFF. The CDR3 DNA is TGTGCCAGTAGTACCGGGACTAGCGGGAGTAATGAGCAGTTCTTC. The chain uses TRBV19 and TRBJ2-1, with TRBD2 matching 14 bases. Germline assignment: CDR1 LNHDA and CDR2 SQIVND (reference sequence). The J segment lost 7 bases and the V segment lost 4 bases, leaving 3 bases of the junction unmatched. The CDR3 is 15 amino acids.

The chain employs TRBV28 and TRBJ2-3, with 8 bases matching TRBD2. Germline assignment: CDR1 MDHEN and CDR2 SYDVKM. The CDR3 extends over 16 amino acids. Trimming cost V 3 bases and J 5 bases; bases outside gene matches: 10. The CDR3 DNA sequence: TGTGCCAGCAGTTTTTTGGGGAGCGGGAGAGAAGATACGCAGTATTTT. Its protein is CASSFLGSGREDTQYF.

This sequence joins TRBV7-8 and TRBJ2-1; D is ambiguous. CDR1 is SGHVS, CDR2 FQNEAQ, per germline. Trimming removed 1 base from V and 3 bases from J, with 16 bases in between. The CDR3 spans 17 residues. The CDR3 sequence: CASSLVFQPLFYNEQFF. CDR3 coding DNA: TGTGCCAGCAGCTTAGTTTTTCAACCGCTCTTCTACAATGAGCAGTTCTTC.

This clone was recorded only once. The gene calls are TRBV19 and TRBJ2-2; the D is unclear. The CDR3 spans 13 residues. The germline V gene has CDR1 LNHDA and CDR2 SQIVND (reference sequence). The V end lost 0 bases, the J end lost 7 bases, and 6 bases lay between the germline ends. The CDR3 here is CASSIDGFGELFF. The CDR3 DNA follows: TGTGCCAGTAGTATAGATGGGTTCGGGGAGCTGTTTTTT.

The chain employs TRBV5-6 and TRBJ1-4; the D gene is possibly TRBD1 (5 bases). V dropped 4 bases and J dropped 6 bases, with 16 bases sitting between them. There are 15 residues in the CDR3. The germline CDR1 and CDR2 sequences are SGHDT and YYEEEE. The CDR3 coding sequence is TGTGCCAGCAGCCTGTTGGGGGAATGGGATGAAAAACTGTTTTTT. It yields the protein CASSLLGEWDEKLFF.

The rearrangement uses TRBV30 and TRBJ1-5, with no clear D. V was cut by 2 bases and J by 0 bases, with 14 bases left in between. CDR3 length: 16 amino acids. Germline lookup yields CDR1 GTSNPN and CDR2 SVGIG (reference sequence). The CDR3 region is CAWSTLGSLSNQPQHF. In nucleotides, the CDR3 is TGTGCCTGGAGTACCTTGGGAAGCCTTAGCAATCAGCCCCAGCATTTT. Filled out from reference TRBV30 and TRBJ1-5, the complete variable domain reads SQTIHQWPATLVQPVGSPLSLECTVEGTSNPNLYWYRQAAGRGLQLLFYSVGIGQISSEVPQNLSASRPQDRQFILSSKKLLLSDSGFYLCAWSTLGSLSNQPQHFGDGTRLSIL.

The V gene is TRBV15, the J gene TRBJ2-7; D remains ambiguous. Germline V gene sequence: CDR1 LNHNV, CDR2 YYDKDF (reference sequence). The CDR3 length is 13 residues. Between the trimmed V and J ends, which lost 5 bases and 2 bases, there was a span of 10 bases. For the CDR3, the DNA is TGTGCCACCAGCGGCCGGACCCCCTACGAGCAGTACTTC. Translated, it gives CATSGRTPYEQYF.

This rearrangement joins TRBV27 to TRBJ2-1; D perhaps matches TRBD1 (6 bases). This CDR3 has 14 residues. Germline V gives CDR1 MNHEY, CDR2 SMNVEV (reference sequence). The V end lost 2 bases, the J end lost 9 bases, and 14 bases lay between the germline ends. As DNA, the CDR3 is TGTGCCAGCAGTTTAGGGACACCTTTAGGTGAGCAGTTCTTC. Translated, it gives CASSLGTPLGEQFF.

The CDR3 spells CASSSPAIDYEQYF. DNA of the CDR3: TGTGCCAGCAGCTCACCGGCCATCGACTACGAGCAGTACTTC. The V and J genes are TRBV7-9 and TRBJ2-7; unclear D gene. Between the trimmed V and J ends, which lost 4 bases and 3 bases, there was a span of 13 bases. The CDR3 length is 14 residues. Per the germline V gene, CDR1 is SEHNR and CDR2 is FQNEAQ (reference sequence).

The chain uses TRBV27 and TRBJ1-3; no clear D. The CDR3 runs to 14 residues. The germline gives CDR1 MNHEY, CDR2 SMNVEV (reference sequence). The V end was cut by 2 bases, the J end by 0 bases, with 5 bases between. CDR3 DNA: TGTGCCAGCAGTTTAATGGGCTCTGGAAACACCATATATTTT. This translates into CASSLMGSGNTIYF.

This clone was seen more than once but under ten times. The chain links TRBV28 to TRBJ2-2; 11 bases match TRBD2. With 2 bases clipped from V and 16 bases from J, the junction kept 3 bases outside the gene matches. The germline V gene has CDR1 MDHEN and CDR2 SYDVKM. This CDR3 comprises 12 residues. CDR3 in amino acids: CASSLISGREFF. In DNA form, the CDR3 reads TGTGCCAGCAGTTTAATTAGCGGGAGGGAGTTTTTT.

This clone occurred once. This CDR3 is CASSYRFLEQFF. The CDR3 nucleotides read TGTGCCAGCAGTTACCGGTTCTTGGAGCAGTTCTTC. The chain employs TRBV6-6 and TRBJ2-1, with D uncertain. With 2 bases removed from V and 10 bases from J, the gap between germline ends came to 9 bases. CDR1 is MNHNY, CDR2 SVGAGI, per germline (reference sequence). The CDR3 covers 12 residues.

This clone occurred a few times. CDR3 nucleotide sequence: TGTGCCAGCATCCCCCTAGGGCTAACCGGGGAGCTGTTTTTT. Amino acids: CASIPLGLTGELFF. This chain uses TRBV28 with TRBJ2-2, with D unresolved. Between the trimmed V and J ends, which lost 7 bases and 5 bases, there was a span of 14 bases. Germline CDR1 is MDHEN and CDR2 is SYDVKM. The CDR3 sequence is 14 residues long.

This chain joins TRBV7-8 and TRBJ2-5, with D maybe TRBD2 (6 bases). Germline assignment: CDR1 SGHVS and CDR2 FQNEAQ. The V and J ends lost 6 bases and 4 bases respectively, with 21 bases between them. CDR3 length: 16 residues. The CDR3 DNA is TGTGCCAGCAGTCTTATTAGCGGCCCGTCGACAGAGACCCAGTACTTC. Protein: CASSLISGPSTETQYF.